These 2 T cell receptor beta chains were sequenced from one sample in a study of beta chain features in type 1 diabetes. Study-wide results and limits: Type 1 diabetes patients had moderately but significantly shorter TCRB CDR3s in all four CD4+ subsets.

These TCRs are of unknown antigen specificity. The entirety of the isolated RNA underwent reverse transcription, so expressed TCRB transcripts were sequenced. The data were produced by immunoSEQ multiplex PCR, yet TCRdb's version contains in-frame clones alone and is incomplete. The top ten hold 0.65% to 0.75% of the sample, which has tens of thousands of clones, roughly half seen once. Material: central memory CD4+ T cells from blood. These receptors came from a man aged 25-45 years with type 1 diabetes.

The chain has TRBV5-1 and TRBJ2-5; 7 bases are shared with TRBD2. With V trimmed by 3 bases and J by 2 bases, 7 bases remained unmatched. The germline V gene encodes CDR1 SGHRS and CDR2 YFSETQ. The CDR3 length is 15 residues. The CDR3 here is CASSSTRAGQETQYF. The DNA of the CDR3 is TGCGCCAGCAGCTCCACCAGAGCGGGACAAGAGACCCAGTACTTC.

This clone was seen only a few times. The V call is TRBV29-1, the J call TRBJ1-4; 7 positions match TRBD1. CDR3 length: 12 amino acids. V dropped 4 bases and J dropped 6; count of bases not matched to a gene: 2. CDR1 is SQVTM and CDR2 is ANQGSEA in the germline V gene. The CDR3 nucleotides are TGCAGCGTTGGACAGGGAGATGAAAAACTGTTTTTT. Amino acids: CSVGQGDEKLFF.